The entry that follows covers one T cell receptor (beta chain) sequence. Trimming cost V 7 bases and J 7 bases, with 11 bases left between them. Germline loops: CDR1 SGHDN, CDR2 FVKESK. CDR3 length: 13 residues. This entry belongs to a study of blood T cell repertoires in COVID-19. Some clones are missing from TCRdb's copy, which holds only in-frame ones; the method was immunoSEQ multiplex PCR. The data contain more than 55,000 clones, roughly 90% of them seen just once; the ten biggest clones take up 15% to 20%. The chain joins TRBV14 to TRBJ1-6; tentatively, D is TRBD1 (6 bases). This sequence was found in a man older than 75 with acute or convalescent COVID-19. The sequencing input was peripheral blood. The DNA of the CDR3 is TGTGCCAGCAACAGGGCAAGGAATTCACCCCTCCACTTT. Its translation is CASNRARNSPLHF. Full variable domain (missing parts from reference TRBV14 and TRBJ1-6): EAGVTQFPSHSVIEKGQTVTLRCDPISGHDNLYWYRRVMGKEIKFLLHFVKESKQDESGMPNNRFLAERTGGTYSTLKVQPAELEDSGVYFCASNRARNSPLHFGNGTRLTVT.